This TCR beta chain originates from a study of OX40 agonist ivuxolimab in advanced cancers. In the case of this clone: The identical CDR3 is also encoded by other nucleotide sequences in the sample.

The assay was immunoSEQ multiplex PCR, and TCRdb's table has in-frame clones only and misses some. Counted here are approximately 25,000 clones, 70% to 90% occurring once; the ten biggest clones make up over 35%. Germline V gene sequence: CDR1 SNHLY, CDR2 FYNNEI. J gave up 2 bases and V 4 bases, and 2 bases lay outside the gene matches. The CDR3 runs to 15 residues. The starting material was CD4+ or CD8+ T cells sorted from blood, obtained in a trial of the OX40 agonist ivuxolimab. This chain connects TRBV2 to TRBJ1-3; TRBD1 aligns across 10 bases. The receptor comes from an adult with an advanced solid tumor such as melanoma, head and neck, liver or kidney cancer. The DNA for the CDR3 is TGTGCCAGCAGTGCCGGGACAGGGGCTGGAAACACCATATATTTT. This sequence encodes CASSAGTGAGNTIYF. Combining the CDR3 with reference TRBV2 and TRBJ1-3 gives the whole variable domain EPEVTQTPSHQVTQMGQEVILRCVPISNHLYFYWYRQILGQKVEFLVSFYNNEISEKSEIFDDQFSVERPDGSNFTLKIRSTKLEDSAMYFCASSAGTGAGNTIYFGEGSWLTVV.